This T cell receptor beta chain was sequenced during a study of Tregs in tolerant kidney transplant recipients. This clone is a singleton in its sample. Germline is not matched at one junction end, which may reflect a read error. The sample has other DNA sequences that encode this CDR3 too. CD4+CD25+CD127- Tregs, CD4+CD25- non-Tregs, CD4 and CD8 cells were sorted. The CDR3 spans 14 residues. CDR1 and CDR2 (germline): LNHDA, SQIVND (reference sequence). Profiling relied on immunoSEQ multiplex PCR, and the TCRdb table lists in-frame clones only, not all of them. The sample has more than 75,000 clones, 90% to 95% seen once.

Material: CD4+ T cells from blood, obtained before the transplant. The chain is built from TRBV19 and TRBJ1-6, with 7 bases that match TRBD1. This clonotype originated in a human donor who received a combined kidney and bone marrow transplant. The CDR3 DNA reads TGTGCCAGTAGGCCAGGGGGTCTTAATTCCCCCCTCCACTTT. This translates into CASRPGGLNSPLHF.